This T cell receptor (beta chain) was documented in a study of tumor-infiltrating lymphocytes in oesophageal squamous cell carcinoma. This CDR3 is 15 amino acids long. Germline V gives CDR1 SGHTA, CDR2 FQGNSA. V shed 5 bases and J 5 bases; nucleotides not matched to a gene: 6. TCRdb recomputed calls from the PCR reads with MiXCR, one row per CDR3 protein. Of just under 20,000 distinct CDR3 sequences detected, roughly 40% appear once; the ten largest clones hold less than 45%. This clonotype turned up a few times. The sequencing input was esophageal tumor tissue. The chain has TRBV7-2 and TRBJ2-5; 12 nucleotides match TRBD2. The clonotype originates from a male donor with esophageal squamous cell carcinoma. DNA of the CDR3: TGTGCCAGCAGCCTCCAGACTAGCGGGGGCGAGACCCAGTACTTC. It specifies CASSLQTSGGETQYF.